One and the same sample provided the 32 T cell receptor beta chains below, sequenced in a study of Graves' ophthalmopathy and Graves' hyperthyroidism. Amplified material comprised TCR beta CDR3 regions derived from RNA transcripts. HTBI primers were used in a first-round RT-PCR, which preceded a second-round multiplex PCR. TCRdb re-called the multiplex PCR reads with MiXCR, one entry per CDR3 protein. The data show about 1.1 million distinct CDR3 sequences, with less than 45% seen just once and 11% held by the top ten. Sequencing was carried out using peripheral blood or thyroid tissue (not recorded which). Receptor source: an adult man with Graves' hyperthyroidism.

The chain carries TRBV7-2 and TRBJ2-7, with D tentatively TRBD2 (6 bases). Germline V gene data show CDR1 as SGHTA and CDR2 as FQGNSA. The CDR3 has 14 residues. V was trimmed by 6 bases and J by 0 bases, leaving 12 bases between them. DNA for the CDR3: TGTGCCAGCAGTCCTAGCGACTACTCCTACGAGCAGTACTTC. It translates to CASSPSDYSYEQYF.

V is TRBV12-3 or TRBV12-4 and J is TRBJ2-7, with D perhaps matching TRBD1 or TRBD2 (5 bases each). V was clipped by 2 bases and J by 7 bases, with 9 bases between them. There are 12 residues in the CDR3. CDR3 sequence (DNA): TGTGCCAGCAGTTTATGGGGGAGTGAGCAGTACTTC. Its translation is CASSLWGSEQYF.

A few counts support this clonotype. The chain is built from TRBV19 and TRBJ2-2, with D unresolved. The V and J ends lost 2 bases and 2 bases respectively, with 18 bases between them. Germline-derived CDR1 and CDR2 are LNHDA and SQIVND (reference sequence). The CDR3 is 18 amino acids. The CDR3 nucleotides are TGTGCCAGTAGTATATACACGACGGGCACGGCTAACACCGGGGAGCTGTTTTTT. It specifies CASSIYTTGTANTGELFF.

The rearrangement links TRBV3-1 to TRBJ1-2, with TRBD1 as a possible D gene (5 bases). V was trimmed by 4 bases and J by 8 bases, leaving 23 bases between them. The length of the CDR3 is 16 residues. In germline, CDR1 is LGHDT, CDR2 YNNKEL (reference sequence). DNA of the CDR3: TGTGCCAGCAGCCGACCTGGCGGGACCCAATATGGAGGCTACACCTTC. Translated: CASSRPGGTQYGGYTF.

V usage is TRBV7-9 and J usage is TRBJ2-7, with D possibly being TRBD1 or TRBD2 (5 bases each). The V and J ends lost 1 base and 3 bases respectively, with 16 bases between them. The CDR3 runs 16 residues. CDR1 is SEHNR and CDR2 is FQNEAQ in the germline V gene (reference sequence). CDR3 region: CASSLGLGTSHYEQYF. The CDR3, as DNA: TGTGCCAGCAGCTTAGGACTCGGGACCTCACACTACGAGCAGTACTTC.

The chain uses TRBV19 and TRBJ1-1, with 7 bases identical to TRBD1. The CDR3 consists of 15 residues. Germline-derived CDR1 and CDR2 are LNHDA and SQIVND (reference sequence). The J segment lost 5 bases and the V segment lost 6 bases, leaving 12 bases of the junction unmatched. DNA for the CDR3: TGTGCCAGTAGGGATACTGACAGGGAACGAACTGAAGCTTTCTTT. Encoded protein: CASRDTDRERTEAFF.

Here the CDR3 DNA reads TGCAGCGGAAAAGAGTGGGTCGACAGGGGCTACGAGCAGTACTTC. Protein product: CSGKEWVDRGYEQYF. V gene TRBV29-1 combines with J gene TRBJ2-7, with 8 positions matching TRBD1. The CDR3 loop spans 15 amino acids. Looked up from germline, CDR1 is SQVTM and CDR2 is ANQGSEA. The V and J ends lost 7 bases and 3 bases, in that order; junction bases with no gene match: 14.

There are many counts of this clonotype. The V call is TRBV6-5, the J call TRBJ1-2; D gene ambiguous. CDR3 length: 15 amino acids. V was pared by 0 bases and J by 0 bases, with 8 bases between. Germline CDR1 MNHEY, CDR2 SVGAGI. The CDR3 DNA is TGTGCCAGCAGTTACTCGGCAGCGCCTAACTATGGCTACACCTTC. It translates to CASSYSAAPNYGYTF.

The chain joins TRBV11-2 to TRBJ2-2, with D possibly being TRBD1 (6 bases). Per germline, CDR1 SGHAT and CDR2 FQNNGV. The CDR3 is made up of 16 amino acids. V dropped 4 bases and J dropped 1 base, with 13 bases sitting between them. CDR3 residues: CASSSSGDLNTGELFF. CDR3 nucleotide sequence: TGTGCCAGCAGCTCCTCAGGGGATTTGAACACCGGGGAGCTGTTTTTT.

This sequence joins TRBV2 and TRBJ1-5, with D possibly matching TRBD1 (5 bases). The length of the CDR3 is 15 residues. Germline lookup yields CDR1 SNHLY and CDR2 FYNNEI. V was shortened by 6 bases and J by 4 bases, with 16 bases between the two germline ends. The DNA for the CDR3 is TGTGCCAGCAGGGGGGATAGGGACGGGAATCAGCCCCAGCATTTT. Its protein product is CASRGDRDGNQPQHF.

This clonotype was seen at least ten times. This rearrangement joins TRBV14 to TRBJ2-7, with 7 bases fitting TRBD2. The germline gives CDR1 SGHDN, CDR2 FVKESK. The CDR3 covers 16 residues. V lost 3 bases and J lost 0; bases outside the gene matches: 8. Here the CDR3 reads CASSQGRELSSYEQYF. The CDR3 nucleotides are TGTGCCAGCAGCCAGGGGCGGGAGTTGTCCTCCTACGAGCAGTACTTC. Full variable domain (rest looked up from reference TRBV14 and TRBJ2-7): EAGVTQFPSHSVIEKGQTVTLRCDPISGHDNLYWYRRVMGKEIKFLLHFVKESKQDESGMPNNRFLAERTGGTYSTLKVQPAELEDSGVYFCASSQGRELSSYEQYFGPGTRLTVT.

With respect to this clonotype: The junction and the germline gene differ at one end; a read error may be behind it. The chain couples TRBV7-8 to TRBJ2-5; D gene ambiguous. CDR3 length: 9 residues. The germline V gene has CDR1 SGHVS and CDR2 FQNEAQ. CDR3 in amino acids: CASGSVRDF. The CDR3 DNA follows: TGTGCCAGCGGATCAGTACGGGACTTC. Based on the CDR3 plus reference TRBV7-8 and TRBJ2-5, the full variable domain is GAGVSQSPRYKVAKRGQDVALRCDPISGHVSLFWYQQALGQGPEFLTYFQNEAQLDKSGLPSDRFFAERPEGSVSTLKIQRTQQEDSAVYLCASGSVRDFGPGTRLLVL.

Many counts were recorded for this clonotype. CDR3 DNA sequence: TGCAGTGCTAGTAGCCAGACCCAAGAGTTGACCCAGTACTTC. Its translation is CSASSQTQELTQYF. The V gene is TRBV20-1, the J gene TRBJ2-5; D is unclear. The CDR3 totals 14 residues. Germline V CDR1 and CDR2: DFQATT, SNEGSKA (reference sequence). V lost 3 bases and J 7 bases, leaving 18 bases between the germline ends.

This clonotype was counted ten times or more. The V and J genes are TRBV2 and TRBJ1-5; 7 bases fit TRBD1. The CDR3 has 15 amino acids. The junction had 9 bases not matched to a gene; V was cut back by 2 bases and J by 8 bases. Germline CDR1 is SNHLY and CDR2 is FYNNEI. This chain's CDR3 is CASSEPSQTGKPQHF. The CDR3 DNA reads TGTGCCAGCAGTGAACCATCTCAGACAGGGAAGCCCCAGCATTTT.

This clonotype was seen a single time. The chain carries TRBV10-2 and TRBJ1-1, with unresolved D. The CDR3 loop spans 13 amino acids. CDR1 and CDR2 (germline): WSHSY, SAAADI. Trimming took off 8 bases at V and 2 bases at J, with 12 bases between the two ends. The DNA for the CDR3 is TGCGCCAGCGTGATACAGACAAACACTGAAGCTTTCTTT. Its protein product is CASVIQTNTEAFF.

This clonotype was detected a few times. J is TRBJ1-5 and V is TRBV7-9, with TRBD1 matching over 7 bases. There are 15 residues in the CDR3. J gave up 6 bases and V 6 bases, and 11 bases lay outside the gene matches. Germline V lookup: CDR1 SEHNR, CDR2 FQNEAQ (reference sequence). CDR3 DNA: TGTGCCAGCAGGGTAGGGGGCGAGTTTAGTCAGCCCCAGCATTTT. Protein: CASRVGGEFSQPQHF.

The chain has TRBV7-2 and TRBJ2-2, with 10 bases that match TRBD1. Germline V gives CDR1 SGHTA, CDR2 FQGNSA. The CDR3 has 17 amino acids. The J segment lost 6 bases and the V segment lost 2 bases, leaving 9 bases of the junction unmatched. CDR3 nucleotide sequence: TGTGCCAGCAGCTTAACCCGGGACAGGGGCTCGGCCGGGGAGCTGTTTTTT. Translating it yields CASSLTRDRGSAGELFF.

The chain couples TRBV29-1 to TRBJ2-7; the match to TRBD1 covers 9 bases. The germline V gene has CDR1 SQVTM and CDR2 ANQGSEA. Trimming removed 5 bases from V and 7 bases from J; junction bases left unmatched: 12. The CDR3 sequence is 14 residues long. The CDR3 here is CSVLGGTGPYEQYF. CDR3 in DNA: TGCAGCGTTTTGGGAGGGACAGGGCCTTATGAGCAGTACTTC.

The rearrangement links TRBV12-3 or TRBV12-4 to TRBJ1-5, with D uncertain. V was trimmed by 5 bases and J by 6 bases, leaving 23 bases between them. The CDR3 runs to 17 residues. The CDR3 nucleotides are TGTGCCAGCAGTCCCACTCCCCCAACATCGTATATTCAGCCCCAGCATTTT. It is translated as CASSPTPPTSYIQPQHF.

This clonotype was counted many times. The chain has TRBV10-3 and TRBJ1-2; 12 bases fit TRBD1. The CDR3 contains 15 residues. Per the germline V gene, CDR1 is ENHRY and CDR2 is SYGVKD. With V trimmed by 9 bases and J by 0 bases, 5 bases remained unmatched. In DNA form, the CDR3 reads TGTGCCATTCGGGACAGGGGGCTTCCTAACTATGGCTACACCTTC. Amino acid sequence: CAIRDRGLPNYGYTF.

There are a few counts of this clonotype. The V call is TRBV5-1, the J call TRBJ1-1, with D maybe TRBD1 (6 bases). The CDR3 spans 17 residues. Trimming cost V 3 bases and J 1 base, with 19 bases left between them. CDR1 and CDR2 (germline): SGHRS, YFSETQ. The CDR3, as DNA: TGCGCCAGCAGCTCCCTCAAACAGGGCGGCAGGAACACTGAAGCTTTCTTT. Translation: CASSSLKQGGRNTEAFF. The full variable domain, rest sourced from reference TRBV5-1 and TRBJ1-1, is KAGVTQTPRYLIKTRGQQVTLSCSPISGHRSVSWYQQTPGQGLQFLFEYFSETQRNKGNFPGRFSGRQFSNSRSEMNVSTLELGDSALYLCASSSLKQGGRNTEAFFGQGTRLTVV.

The chain is built from TRBV19 and TRBJ1-1, with 9 bases identical to TRBD1. The germline V gene encodes CDR1 LNHDA and CDR2 SQIVND (reference sequence). The CDR3 extends over 14 amino acids. The V and J ends lost 2 bases and 6 bases, in that order; junction bases with no gene match: 4. The CDR3 region has the DNA TGTGCCAGTAGTATAACAGGGGGCGCATCTGAAGCTTTCTTT. This codes for CASSITGGASEAFF. Full variable domain (outside the CDR3, taken from reference TRBV19 and TRBJ1-1): DGGITQSPKYLFRKEGQNVTLSCEQNLNHDAMYWYRQDPGQGLRLIYYSQIVNDFQKGDIAEGYSVSREKKESFPLTVTSAQKNPTAFYLCASSITGGASEAFFGQGTRLTVV.

The V call is TRBV29-1, the J call TRBJ1-1; a possible D gene is TRBD1 (5 bases). Germline-derived CDR1 and CDR2 are SQVTM and ANQGSEA. Trimming cost V 8 bases and J 1 base, with 11 bases left between them. This CDR3 is built from 12 residues. CDR3: CSTGQGNTEAFF. The CDR3 bases are TGCAGCACGGGGCAGGGGAACACTGAAGCTTTCTTT. The variable domain in full, completed from reference TRBV29-1 and TRBJ1-1, reads SAVISQKPSRDICQRGTSLTIQCQVDSQVTMMFWYRQQPGQSLTLIATANQGSEATYESGFVIDKFPISRPNLTFSTLTVSNMSPEDSSIYLCSTGQGNTEAFFGQGTRLTVV.

This chain links TRBV6-5 with TRBJ2-7, with D possibly called TRBD1 or TRBD2 (5 bases each). Germline CDR1 is MNHEY and CDR2 is SVGAGI. V was trimmed by 5 bases and J by 3 bases, leaving 14 bases between them. This CDR3 contains 14 residues. CDR3 DNA sequence: TGTGCCAGCAGTCTACGTGGGGACGGCTACGAGCAGTACTTC. Amino acid sequence: CASSLRGDGYEQYF.

This clonotype was recorded many times. J is TRBJ2-7 and V is TRBV15; the match to TRBD2 covers 14 bases. Germline assignment: CDR1 LNHNV and CDR2 YYDKDF (reference sequence). The V and J ends lost 3 bases and 4 bases, in that order; junction bases with no gene match: 20. The CDR3 is 21 amino acids. The CDR3 coding sequence is TGTGCCACCAGCAGGACACGCTTTCATCGGGGACTAGCGGGAGATCGGTACGAGCAGTACTTC. Protein: CATSRTRFHRGLAGDRYEQYF.

This chain connects TRBV6-5 to TRBJ2-2, with unresolved D. V was shortened by 5 bases and J by 3 bases, with 13 bases between the two germline ends. The CDR3 sequence is 15 residues long. From germline, CDR1 is MNHEY and CDR2 SVGAGI. The CDR3 DNA follows: TGTGCCAGCAGTGATATAACAGCTTACACCGGGGAGCTGTTTTTT. Translation: CASSDITAYTGELFF.

This clonotype was seen ten or more times. V is TRBV10-3 and J is TRBJ1-4; possibly TRBD1 for D (5 bases). The CDR3 sequence is 14 residues long. Looked up from germline, CDR1 is ENHRY and CDR2 is SYGVKD. Trimming shortened V by 3 bases and J by 7 bases, and 12 bases separated the two germline ends. The CDR3: CAISDVGGGEKLFF. The CDR3 DNA reads as TGTGCCATCAGTGACGTTGGTGGGGGTGAAAAACTGTTTTTT.

This clonotype showed up many times. The rearrangement links TRBV11-2 to TRBJ1-1; D gene unclear. The CDR3 totals 13 residues. Trimming pared 3 bases from V and 4 bases from J, leaving 9 bases between. Per germline, CDR1 SGHAT and CDR2 FQNNGV. The CDR3 loop is CASSLFGGTEAFF. In nucleotides, the CDR3 is TGTGCCAGCAGCTTGTTTGGCGGCACTGAAGCTTTCTTT. Full variable domain (outside the CDR3, taken from reference TRBV11-2 and TRBJ1-1): EAGVAQSPRYKIIEKRQSVAFWCNPISGHATLYWYQQILGQGPKLLIQFQNNGVVDDSQLPKDRFSAERLKGVDSTLKIQPAKLEDSAVYLCASSLFGGTEAFFGQGTRLTVV.

There are many counts of this clonotype. V is TRBV20-1 and J is TRBJ2-2, with D perhaps matching TRBD1 or TRBD2 (6 bases each). In germline, CDR1 is DFQATT, CDR2 SNEGSKA (reference sequence). This CDR3 is 15 amino acids long. Trimming removed 3 bases at V and 0 bases at J, with 11 bases between. The CDR3, as DNA: TGCAGTGCTAGCATGGGGGGCGCGAACACCGGGGAGCTGTTTTTT. It codes for CSASMGGANTGELFF.

CDR3 coding DNA: TGTGCCAGCAGCTTAGCCGGTATGGGCAATCAGCCCCAGCATTTT. This sequence encodes CASSLAGMGNQPQHF. This rearrangement joins TRBV7-9 to TRBJ1-5; D uncertain. This CDR3 region has 15 residues. V was trimmed by 0 bases and J by 2 bases, leaving 8 bases between them. Germline CDR1 is SEHNR and CDR2 is FQNEAQ (reference sequence).

With regard to this clonotype: This could be a read error, since a much larger clone is one nucleotide away. The CDR3 does not close with the conserved phenylalanine or tryptophan, likely indicating a read error. The rearrangement uses TRBV19 and TRBJ2-7; 7 nucleotides match TRBD2. The CDR3 loop spans 15 amino acids. Germline V CDR1 and CDR2: LNHDA, SQIVND (reference sequence). V trimming: 4 bases; J trimming: 2 bases; junction bases outside the gene matches: 8. This chain's CDR3 is CASSTAGAGTYEQYL. The DNA of the CDR3 is TGTGCCAGTAGTACCGCGGGAGCGGGGACCTACGAGCAGTACTTA.

This clonotype was found many times. The chain couples TRBV20-1 to TRBJ2-5, with TRBD1 matching 7 bases. CDR1 is DFQATT and CDR2 is SNEGSKA in the germline V gene (reference sequence). The CDR3 spans 13 residues. Trimming cost V 6 bases and J 2 bases; bases outside gene matches: 6. The CDR3: CSAHGQAQETQYF. CDR3 nucleotides: TGCAGTGCCCACGGACAGGCACAAGAGACCCAGTACTTC.